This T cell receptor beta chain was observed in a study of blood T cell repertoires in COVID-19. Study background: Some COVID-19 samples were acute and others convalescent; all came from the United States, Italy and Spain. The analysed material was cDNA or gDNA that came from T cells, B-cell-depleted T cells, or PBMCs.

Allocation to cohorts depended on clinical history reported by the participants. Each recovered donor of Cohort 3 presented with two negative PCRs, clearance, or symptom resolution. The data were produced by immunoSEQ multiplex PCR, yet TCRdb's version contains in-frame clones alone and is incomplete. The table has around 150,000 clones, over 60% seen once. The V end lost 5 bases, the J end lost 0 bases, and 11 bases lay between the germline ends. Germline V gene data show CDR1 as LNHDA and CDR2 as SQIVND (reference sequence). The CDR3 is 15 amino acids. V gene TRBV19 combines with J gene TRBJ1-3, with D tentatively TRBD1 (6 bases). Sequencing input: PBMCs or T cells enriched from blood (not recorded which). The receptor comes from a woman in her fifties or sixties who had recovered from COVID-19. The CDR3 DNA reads TGTGCCAGTAGTGCCGGACAGCGCTCTGGAAACACCATATATTTT. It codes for CASSAGQRSGNTIYF.